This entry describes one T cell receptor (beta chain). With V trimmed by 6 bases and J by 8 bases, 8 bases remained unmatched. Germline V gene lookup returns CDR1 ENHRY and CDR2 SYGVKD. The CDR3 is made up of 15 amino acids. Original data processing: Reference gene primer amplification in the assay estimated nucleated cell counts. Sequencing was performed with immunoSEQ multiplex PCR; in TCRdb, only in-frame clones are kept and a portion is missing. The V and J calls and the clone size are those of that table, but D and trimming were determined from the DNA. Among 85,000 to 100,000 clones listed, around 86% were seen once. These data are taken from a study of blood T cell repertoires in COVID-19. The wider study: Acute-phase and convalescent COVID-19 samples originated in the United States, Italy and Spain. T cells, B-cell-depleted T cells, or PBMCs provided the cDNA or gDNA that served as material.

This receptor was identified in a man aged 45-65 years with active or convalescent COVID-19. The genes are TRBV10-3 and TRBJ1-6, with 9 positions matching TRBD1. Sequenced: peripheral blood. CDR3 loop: CAISGTGIRDSPLHF. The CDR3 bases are TGTGCCATCAGCGGGACAGGGATTAGGGATTCACCCCTCCACTTT.